The rows below give T cell receptor beta chains drawn from one sample of a study of OX40 agonist ivuxolimab in advanced cancers. This table comes from immunoSEQ multiplex PCR, and its TCRdb copy is limited to in-frame clones, with some not included. The data hold around 56,000 clones, with roughly 80% observed a single time. The sequenced sample was CD4+ or CD8+ T cells sorted from blood, obtained in a trial of the OX40 agonist ivuxolimab. These receptors all come from an adult with an advanced solid tumor such as melanoma, head and neck, liver or kidney cancer. Both conserved end residues are part of each CDR3. D genes are given only for firm matches. Some rows have no size entry. The others give once, few or many, or a class for an expanded clone.

.	TRBV18	TRBD2	TRBJ2-3	CASSPPGLATDTQYF	TGTGCCAGCTCACCACCGGGACTAGCCACAGATACGCAGTATTTT
.	TRBV2	TRBD1	TRBJ1-6	CASAGQVPSPLHF	TGTGCCAGCGCGGGACAGGTACCTTCACCCCTCCACTTT
.	TRBV6-1	.	TRBJ2-7	CASSDRAYYEQYF	TGTGCCAGCAGTGACAGGGCTTACTACGAGCAGTACTTC
.	TRBV4-1	.	TRBJ2-7	CASSHQGTEDGQYF	TGCGCCAGCAGCCATCAAGGGACGGAAGATGGGCAGTACTTC
once	TRBV9	.	TRBJ1-1	CASSVAPGLGAEAFF	TGTGCCAGCAGCGTAGCTCCGGGCTTGGGAGCTGAAGCTTTCTTT
.	TRBV9	TRBD2	TRBJ2-1	CASSGLAVRAYNEQFF	TGTGCCAGCAGCGGACTAGCGGTGAGGGCCTACAATGAGCAGTTCTTC
.	TRBV27	.	TRBJ2-1	CASGKADSRSSGEQFF	TGTGCCAGCGGGAAAGCTGACAGTCGGTCGTCTGGTGAGCAGTTCTTC
once	TRBV15	.	TRBJ2-5	CATSRERAPGETQYF	TGTGCCACCAGCAGAGAGAGAGCCCCCGGAGAGACCCAGTACTTC
.	TRBV14	TRBD2	TRBJ2-2	CASSPLRAGGLTGELFF	TGTGCCAGCAGCCCTCTGAGGGCGGGAGGGCTCACCGGGGAGCTGTTTTTT
once	TRBV19	.	TRBJ1-4	CASSISLWSATNEKLFF	TGTGCCAGTAGTATAAGTCTGTGGAGCGCAACTAATGAAAAACTGTTTTTT
.	TRBV7-6	TRBD2	TRBJ2-2	CASSERVLAARSGELFF	TGTGCCAGCAGCGAGAGGGTACTAGCGGCCAGATCCGGGGAGCTGTTTTTT
.	TRBV18	.	TRBJ2-3	CASSPPSLDTQYF	TGTGCCAGCTCACCACCTTCTTTGGATACGCAGTATTTT
.	TRBV11-2	.	TRBJ2-7	CASSLTNSYEQYF	TGTGCCAGCAGTTTGACGAACTCCTACGAGCAGTACTTC
.	TRBV10-3	.	TRBJ1-3	CAISEFVGSGNTIYF	TGTGCCATCAGTGAGTTCGTGGGGTCTGGAAACACCATATATTTT
.	TRBV18	TRBD1	TRBJ1-5	CASTSTGGLSNQPQHF	TGTGCCAGCACTTCAACAGGGGGCCTTAGCAATCAGCCCCAGCATTTT
.	TRBV6-5	.	TRBJ2-7	CASSYSWGGHYEQYF	TGTGCCAGCAGTTACTCTTGGGGGGGACACTACGAGCAGTACTTC
.	TRBV5-1	.	TRBJ2-7	CASSRGGGPPYEQYF	TGCGCCAGCAGCCGCGGCGGAGGCCCTCCCTACGAGCAGTACTTC
.	TRBV28	TRBD1	TRBJ2-7	CASSLTWSLGRDRERMGSYEQYF	TGTGCCAGCAGTTTAACGTGGTCTCTTGGCCGGGACAGGGAAAGGATGGGCTCCTACGAGCAGTACTTC
.	TRBV5-1	TRBD1	TRBJ2-7	CASSDRTGISYEQYF	TGCGCCAGCAGCGACCGGACAGGGATATCCTACGAGCAGTACTTC
.	TRBV7-8	TRBD1	TRBJ1-1	CASSDSGQGPSTEAFF	TGTGCCAGCAGCGATTCAGGACAGGGCCCAAGCACTGAAGCTTTCTTT